This T cell receptor beta chain was documented in a study of blood T cell repertoires in COVID-19. In the study overall: The United States, Italy and Spain were the sources of the acute and convalescent COVID-19 samples. T cells, B-cell-depleted T cells, or PBMCs provided the cDNA or gDNA that served as material.

Sequencing was performed with immunoSEQ multiplex PCR; in TCRdb, only in-frame clones are kept and a portion is missing. Found here are 330,000 or so clones, about 91% of them singletons; the top ten hold roughly a tenth. Enrollment of patients from Seattle took place during active infection, with longitudinal follow-up. Per germline, CDR1 KGHSH and CDR2 LQKENI. The CDR3 loop spans 15 amino acids. V lost 0 bases and J lost 7; bases outside the gene matches: 1. This TCR came from a young man with COVID-19, enrolled during active disease. Specimen: peripheral blood. This chain connects TRBV18 to TRBJ1-4; 11 positions match TRBD1. CDR3 DNA sequence: TGTGCCAGCTCACCACCAGGGACAGGGGGTGAAAAACTGTTTTTT. It is translated as CASSPPGTGGEKLFF.